The entry below describes one T cell receptor (beta chain). Its antigen is still unknown. The data are from a study of T cell responses to AZD1222 COVID-19 vaccine. The overall study: Timing groups of about 4 and about 12 weeks for second doses were pooled. Whole-study results and caveats: At baseline, just a handful of AZD1222 recipients tested seropositive. Reportedly, close to half of spike-specific TCRs are directed against unmutated variant regions.

The data were produced by immunoSEQ multiplex PCR, yet TCRdb's version contains in-frame clones alone and is incomplete. The data show about 92,000 clones, under 95% seen once. V was pared by 5 bases and J by 2 bases, with 15 bases between. The length of the CDR3 is 15 residues. From germline, CDR1 is SGHAT and CDR2 FQNNGV. The chain uses TRBV11-2 and TRBJ1-2; no reliable D call. Sequenced material: peripheral blood, taken on day 0 of AZD1222 vaccination. This clonotype was sampled from an adult in good health. CDR3 sequence reads: CASSPLGWQNYGYTF. In nucleotides, the CDR3 is TGTGCCAGCAGCCCCCTTGGTTGGCAAAACTATGGCTACACCTTC.